A single T cell receptor (beta chain) is shown here with its context. V was pared by 0 bases and J by 14 bases, with 22 bases between. This CDR3 has 16 amino acids. Looked up from germline, CDR1 is SGHAT and CDR2 is FQNNGV. The data were taken from a study of shared T cell receptors in the human thymus. The table came from immunoSEQ multiplex PCR; TCRdb's copy has only in-frame clones and leaves some out. The table has approximately 730,000 clones, over 75% seen once; the top ten hold about 0.0098%. These data also featured in a second study, about human thymus T cells. Per that paper: Infants, healthy and Finnish, who were having corrective surgery for congenital heart defects served as donors. Corrective heart surgery yielded resections, and these provided the thymus tissue. Repertoires sampled from thymus and blood appeared biased in V and J gene usage. Related research reported highly overlapping thymic repertoires among unrelated individuals.

The V and J genes are TRBV11-2 and TRBJ1-4; tentative D call: TRBD1 (6 bases). The sequence was obtained from a girl less than two years old with a congenital heart defect. Sequences were obtained from thymocytes. CDR3 in amino acids: CASSLDMGHRTTTLFF. The CDR3 bases are TGTGCCAGCAGCTTAGATATGGGACACCGAACGACGACGCTGTTTTTT.